These 18 T cell receptor beta chains were all obtained from the same sample, sequenced in a study of T cell responses to AZD1222 COVID-19 vaccine. Data came from immunoSEQ multiplex PCR; TCRdb stores just in-frame clones and leaves some out. Among roughly 150,000 clones listed, 80% to 95% were seen once. The sequencing here drew on peripheral blood, taken 28 days after the second AZD1222 dose. Every receptor here comes from an adult who received the AZD1222 COVID-19 vaccine.

The chain uses TRBV6-1 and TRBJ1-2; a possible D gene is TRBD1 (6 bases). This CDR3 has 13 amino acids. The ends were cut back, 2 bases at V and 5 bases at J, with 9 bases in the middle. CDR1 and CDR2 from the germline V gene are MNHNS and SASEGT. CDR3 sequence: CASSETGWYGYTF. CDR3 bases: TGTGCCAGCAGTGAAACAGGGTGGTATGGCTACACCTTC.

The rearrangement joins TRBV7-2 to TRBJ1-1; the D gene is possibly TRBD1 (6 bases). CDR3 size: 14 residues. Germline V gene lookup returns CDR1 SGHTA and CDR2 FQGNSA. Between the trimmed V and J ends, which lost 5 bases and 4 bases, there was a span of 14 bases. CDR3 sequence: CASSDRGGLTEAFF. Written as DNA, the CDR3 is TGTGCCAGCAGCGACCGGGGGGGCCTCACTGAAGCTTTCTTT.

The V gene is TRBV9, the J gene TRBJ2-1, with D possibly being TRBD1 (6 bases). The V end lost 0 bases, the J end lost 2 bases, and 9 bases lay between the germline ends. Per the germline V gene, CDR1 is SGDLS and CDR2 is YYNGEE. CDR3 length: 15 amino acids. CDR3 coding DNA: TGTGCCAGCAGCGTAGGGGGGCGGCCCTACAATGAGCAGTTCTTC. It translates to CASSVGGRPYNEQFF.

This clone was seen just once. The chain uses TRBV7-2 and TRBJ2-5, with 8 nucleotides matching TRBD2. The CDR3 sequence is 15 residues long. CDR1 and CDR2 from the germline V gene are SGHTA and FQGNSA. Unmatched junction bases numbered 6, after V lost 3 bases and J lost 3 bases. DNA of the CDR3: TGTGCCAGCAGCTTTGGACTAGCTGGGGAAGAGACCCAGTACTTC. Its translation: CASSFGLAGEETQYF.

This rearrangement joins TRBV2 to TRBJ1-6; 9 nucleotides align to TRBD1. J lost 9 bases, V lost 8 bases, and 5 bases had no gene match. The V gene's germline CDR1 is SNHLY and CDR2 FYNNEI. The CDR3 consists of 13 residues. This CDR3 is CASGGTGSSPLHF. Written as DNA, the CDR3 is TGTGCCAGCGGTGGGACAGGGTCTTCACCCCTCCACTTT.

The J gene is TRBJ2-1, the V gene TRBV2, with 9 bases that match TRBD1. This CDR3 is built from 13 residues. The V segment lost 9 bases and the J segment 6 bases; nucleotides outside the gene matches: 6. The germline CDR1 and CDR2 sequences are SNHLY and FYNNEI. The CDR3 loop reads CAREQGAGNEQFF. The CDR3 region has the DNA TGTGCCAGAGAACAGGGGGCAGGCAATGAGCAGTTCTTC.

The J gene is TRBJ1-2, the V gene TRBV29-1; 12 bases line up with TRBD1. V lost 4 bases, J lost 8 bases, and 8 bases stayed unmatched. Germline V gene sequence: CDR1 SQVTM, CDR2 ANQGSEA. There are 14 residues in the CDR3. CDR3 loop: CSVAPGQGAGGYTF. The CDR3 DNA is TGCAGCGTTGCCCCGGGACAGGGGGCGGGCGGCTACACCTTC.

The rearrangement links TRBV11-2 to TRBJ2-7; D remains ambiguous. The germline gives CDR1 SGHAT, CDR2 FQNNGV. Trimming cost V 1 base and J 2 bases, with 9 bases left between them. CDR3 length: 14 amino acids. The CDR3 loop reads CASSLGQITYEQYF. Here the CDR3 DNA reads TGTGCCAGCAGCTTAGGTCAGATTACCTACGAGCAGTACTTC.

V gene TRBV18 combines with J gene TRBJ2-5; D tentatively fits TRBD1 or TRBD2 (5 bases each). Trimming took off 0 bases at V and 1 base at J, with 6 bases between the two ends. CDR3 length: 14 amino acids. Germline V gene sequence: CDR1 KGHSH, CDR2 LQKENI. CDR3 sequence: CASSPPGAQETQYF. Written as DNA, the CDR3 is TGTGCCAGCTCACCACCCGGGGCCCAAGAGACCCAGTACTTC.

The V gene is TRBV7-2, the J gene TRBJ2-7; possible D gene TRBD2, 5 bases. V dropped 11 bases and J dropped 0 bases, with 14 bases sitting between them. This CDR3 contains 13 residues. Germline CDR1 SGHTA, CDR2 FQGNSA. DNA of the CDR3: TGTGCCGCCCGGCGGGTGAGCTCCTACGAGCAGTACTTC. This sequence encodes CAARRVSSYEQYF. Looking up the rest from reference TRBV7-2 and TRBJ2-7 gives the full variable domain: GAGVSQSPSNKVTEKGKDVELRCDPISGHTALYWYRQSLGQGLEFLIYFQGNSAPDKSGLPSDRFSAERTGGSVSTLTIQRTQQEDSAVYLCAARRVSSYEQYFGPGTRLTVT.

The V gene is TRBV12-3 or TRBV12-4, the J gene TRBJ2-7; the D is unclear. Trimming removed 6 bases at V and 3 bases at J, with 9 bases between. The CDR3 totals 12 residues. Here the CDR3 reads CASSRVRYEQYF. The CDR3 nucleotides are TGTGCCAGCAGCCGCGTGCGCTACGAGCAGTACTTC.

The rearrangement joins TRBV3-1 (or the pseudogene TRBV3-2) to TRBJ1-1; the match to TRBD1 covers 7 bases. The J segment lost 2 bases and the V segment lost 1 base, leaving 4 bases of the junction unmatched. The CDR3 runs to 15 residues. CDR1 and CDR2 from the germline V gene are LGHDT and YNNKEL (reference sequence). This CDR3 reads CASSQGQGFNTEAFF. The CDR3 DNA is TGTGCCAGCAGCCAAGGACAGGGATTTAACACTGAAGCTTTCTTT.

V gene TRBV19 combines with J gene TRBJ2-7, with 9 bases that match TRBD1. This CDR3 is built from 16 residues. The V segment lost 4 bases and the J segment 3 bases; nucleotides outside the gene matches: 10. Germline assignment: CDR1 LNHDA and CDR2 SQIVND (reference sequence). The CDR3 nucleotides read TGTGCCAGTAGTACTCTGCTGGGACAGGGTAACTACGAGCAGTACTTC. This gives the protein CASSTLLGQGNYEQYF. Drawing the rest from reference TRBV19 and TRBJ2-7, the complete variable domain is DGGITQSPKYLFRKEGQNVTLSCEQNLNHDAMYWYRQDPGQGLRLIYYSQIVNDFQKGDIAEGYSVSREKKESFPLTVTSAQKNPTAFYLCASSTLLGQGNYEQYFGPGTRLTVT.

The chain uses TRBV5-6 and TRBJ1-4; 7 nucleotides align to TRBD1. V gave up 4 bases and J gave up 8 bases; unmatched junction bases: 11. Germline V gene data show CDR1 as SGHDT and CDR2 as YYEEEE. The CDR3 is 15 residues long. The CDR3 spells CASSASRQGGEKLFF. CDR3 DNA: TGTGCCAGCAGCGCGTCTAGACAGGGAGGGGAAAAACTGTTTTTT.

The CDR3 bases are TGTGCCAGCAGTTATGAGGCCAGGGCCGGAGGCAATCAGCCCCAGCATTTT. Translated, it gives CASSYEARAGGNQPQHF. J is TRBJ1-5 and V is TRBV6-2 or TRBV6-3; TRBD1 is a possible D gene (5 bases). Trimming took 3 bases from V and 2 from J, leaving 17 bases between them. The CDR3 has 17 residues. Looked up from germline, CDR1 is MNHEY and CDR2 is SVGEGT.

CDR3 loop: CAKTGSSYNSPLHF. The CDR3 nucleotides are TGCGCCAAAACAGGGAGCTCCTATAATTCACCCCTCCACTTT. The J gene is TRBJ1-6, the V gene TRBV10-1; D perhaps matches TRBD1 (6 bases). V lost 10 bases to trimming and J lost 0 bases, with 10 bases between them. The germline V gene has CDR1 WNHNN and CDR2 SYGVQD (reference sequence). CDR3 length: 14 amino acids.

The V gene is TRBV29-1, the J gene TRBJ2-6; tentatively, D is TRBD2 (6 bases). The CDR3 has 17 residues. Germline-derived CDR1 and CDR2 are SQVTM and ANQGSEA. Trimming took off 4 bases at V and 0 bases at J, with 16 bases between the two ends. This CDR3 reads CSVGGAGANSGANVLTF. The CDR3 DNA reads TGCAGCGTTGGAGGAGCGGGTGCCAACTCTGGGGCCAACGTCCTGACTTTC.

Comments on this clone: Other DNA sequences in the sample encode the same CDR3. This chain links TRBV9 with TRBJ1-5, with D tentatively TRBD1 (6 bases). The CDR3 has 14 amino acids. Germline CDR1 is SGDLS and CDR2 is YYNGEE. Trimming removed 0 bases at V and 6 bases at J, with 10 bases between. CDR3 loop: CASSVGGQSQPQHF. The DNA for the CDR3 is TGTGCCAGCAGCGTAGGGGGGCAGAGTCAGCCCCAGCATTTT.